The 6 T cell receptor beta chains in this list originate from one sample, sequenced in a study of shared clonotypes between healthy human individuals (dated by TCRdb to about 2020). To prepare the library, the immunoSEQ multiplex PCR assay was applied. The source is immuneACCESS, and TCRdb retained only in-frame sequences with V and J called. Part of the clones is not carried over; for the studies checked, unresolved V genes explain less than half of this, and the remainder is unexplained. This sample is represented by 2 million to 2.5 million clones; less than 95% of them were singletons. Roughly 1% of the sample rests with the top ten. CD8 naive samples consisted of CD45RO-negative cells that were positively selected for CCR7, yielding a CD45RA+CCR7+ population without TemRA cells. Sequencing was done on a sample of naive CD8+ T cells sorted from blood. This specimen's cell subset or site label, interpreted: CD45RA+CCR7+. The receptors here all came from a man aged 18 to 30 in good health.

This clone was recorded once. V is TRBV10-1 and J is TRBJ1-1, with D possibly TRBD1 on 5 matching bases. CDR3 size: 14 residues. With 7 bases removed from V and 6 bases from J, the gap between germline ends came to 18 bases. Germline CDR1 is WNHNN and CDR2 is SYGVQD (reference sequence). The CDR3 bases are TGCGCCAGCACCGCGGGCCGGGGACTGGCTGAAGCTTTCTTT. Translation: CASTAGRGLAEAFF.

V and J are TRBV4-1 and TRBJ1-1; D is unclear. The CDR3 runs to 11 residues. Looked up from germline, CDR1 is MGHRA and CDR2 is YSYEKL. Trimming removed 8 bases from V and 5 bases from J, with 9 bases in between. The CDR3 DNA reads as TGCGCCAGCGGTCTCGGGACTGAAGCTTTCTTT. Protein: CASGLGTEAFF.

This chain links TRBV13 with TRBJ2-3; no clear D. The CDR3 length is 13 residues. V gave up 1 base and J gave up 7 bases, with 9 bases separating them. Germline CDR1 is PRHDT and CDR2 is FYEKMQ (reference sequence). The CDR3 sequence is CASSLDSYNTQYF. The DNA for the CDR3 is TGTGCCAGCAGCTTAGACAGCTACAATACGCAGTATTTT.

The V call is TRBV5-6, the J call TRBJ1-2, with D uncertain. The CDR3 contains 13 residues. Germline V gives CDR1 SGHDT, CDR2 YYEEEE. With 3 bases removed from V and 3 bases from J, the gap between germline ends came to 9 bases. The CDR3 coding sequence is TGTGCCAGCAGCTCCCACGGGGACTATGGCTACACCTTC. Protein sequence: CASSSHGDYGYTF.

J is TRBJ2-7 and V is TRBV5-1; D tentatively reads TRBD1 or TRBD2 (5 bases each). The CDR3 sequence is 14 residues long. V was shortened by 2 bases and J by 2 bases, with 11 bases between the two germline ends. Germline CDR1 reads SGHRS; CDR2 reads YFSETQ. The CDR3 DNA reads as TGCGCCAGCAGCTTCTCCGGGACGGCCTACGAGCAGTACTTC. This gives the protein CASSFSGTAYEQYF.

This clone is a singleton in its sample. This chain connects TRBV10-3 to TRBJ1-1; D may be TRBD1 (5 bases). The CDR3 has 16 amino acids. Germline CDR1 is ENHRY and CDR2 is SYGVKD. Deletions cut 3 bases from V and 0 bases from J, with 14 bases between. CDR3 loop: CAISERGGGMNTEAFF. CDR3 nucleotide sequence: TGTGCCATCAGTGAAAGGGGCGGGGGGATGAACACTGAAGCTTTCTTT.